Listed below are T cell receptor beta chains from one sample, sequenced in a study of blood T cell repertoires in COVID-19. TCRdb keeps only in-frame clones here, not all; method: immunoSEQ multiplex PCR. The sample lists about 380,000 clones; about 87% were seen once. Sequenced sample: PBMCs or T cells enriched from blood (not recorded which). These receptors were obtained from a man younger than 40 who had recovered from COVID-19. Both conserved end residues are trimmed from each CDR3. Each record gives: V gene, J gene, CDR3 protein.

V gene: TRBV5-1; J gene: TRBJ1-6; CDR3 protein: ASTSGGAGSPLH
V gene: TRBV10-3; J gene: TRBJ2-5; CDR3 protein: AISESGRGFGETQY
V gene: TRBV6-5; J gene: TRBJ2-3; CDR3 protein: ASSWTVTDTQY
V gene: TRBV9; J gene: TRBJ2-5; CDR3 protein: ASSATSGGTQY
V gene: TRBV20-1; J gene: TRBJ1-6; CDR3 protein: SASGRGEALH
V gene: TRBV6-6; J gene: TRBJ1-3; CDR3 protein: ASSRQAGNTIY
V gene: TRBV15; J gene: TRBJ2-4; CDR3 protein: ATSRDLAGPLKY
V gene: TRBV6-5; J gene: TRBJ1-2; CDR3 protein: AGGAGRNYGYT
V gene: TRBV7-7; J gene: TRBJ2-5; CDR3 protein: ASSSGLAGETQY
V gene: TRBV2; J gene: TRBJ1-2; CDR3 protein: ASSELVRYGYT
V gene: TRBV29-1; J gene: TRBJ2-5; CDR3 protein: SARPERGGGPQY
V gene: TRBV12-5; J gene: TRBJ1-1; CDR3 protein: ASGLVRDRVVAF
V gene: TRBV11-2; J gene: TRBJ2-5; CDR3 protein: ASSFGPGQREQGETQY
V gene: TRBV5-1; J gene: TRBJ1-5; CDR3 protein: ASSLDTNQPQH
V gene: TRBV30; J gene: TRBJ1-1; CDR3 protein: AWSVLRTEAF
V gene: TRBV20-1; J gene: TRBJ1-3; CDR3 protein: SASGQAASGNTIY
V gene: TRBV18; J gene: TRBJ1-4; CDR3 protein: ASSPTDEKLF
V gene: TRBV5-6; J gene: TRBJ1-1; CDR3 protein: ASSYSAGEAF
V gene: TRBV3-1/TRBV3-2; J gene: TRBJ2-3; CDR3 protein: ASSQGDYPTQY
V gene: TRBV3-1/TRBV3-2; J gene: TRBJ2-7; CDR3 protein: ASSQDPVRSDEQY
V gene: TRBV18; J gene: TRBJ1-4; CDR3 protein: ASSPGTTTNEKLF
V gene: TRBV4-1; J gene: TRBJ2-3; CDR3 protein: ASSQVGRTDTQY
V gene: TRBV7-2; J gene: TRBJ1-1; CDR3 protein: ASSRTGWETEAF
V gene: TRBV9; J gene: TRBJ1-6; CDR3 protein: ASSVARDRGAGSPLH
V gene: TRBV6-2/TRBV6-3; J gene: TRBJ1-2; CDR3 protein: ASSLEGQINYGYT
V gene: TRBV19; J gene: TRBJ2-1; CDR3 protein: ASSMALAGAYNEQF
V gene: TRBV5-4; J gene: TRBJ1-3; CDR3 protein: ASSLQGAGNTIY
V gene: TRBV4-1; J gene: TRBJ1-1; CDR3 protein: ASSHPRDTERGTEAF
V gene: TRBV5-6; J gene: TRBJ1-6; CDR3 protein: ASSLEGQGSNSPLH
V gene: TRBV19; J gene: TRBJ1-6; CDR3 protein: ASSPNRVSGNSPLH
V gene: TRBV9; J gene: TRBJ2-5; CDR3 protein: ASSGSGGTQY
V gene: TRBV11-2; J gene: TRBJ1-2; CDR3 protein: ASSHGQPGYT
V gene: TRBV5-6; J gene: TRBJ1-6; CDR3 protein: ASSLYPGLAKDSPLH
V gene: TRBV18; J gene: TRBJ1-5; CDR3 protein: ASSPRYGHPTNQPQH
V gene: TRBV19; J gene: TRBJ2-3; CDR3 protein: ASAMGGITDTQY
V gene: TRBV9; J gene: TRBJ1-2; CDR3 protein: ASSVDWAGNYGYT
V gene: TRBV6-2/TRBV6-3; J gene: TRBJ2-7; CDR3 protein: ASSYGDSSSYEQY
V gene: TRBV2; J gene: TRBJ1-6; CDR3 protein: ASYSNPGINSPLH
V gene: TRBV7-9; J gene: TRBJ1-1; CDR3 protein: ASSPRTAEKGTEAF
V gene: TRBV13; J gene: TRBJ2-1; CDR3 protein: ASSFQGSYNEQF
V gene: TRBV19; J gene: TRBJ2-3; CDR3 protein: ASSIDQGGTGIPDTQY
V gene: TRBV13; J gene: TRBJ1-5; CDR3 protein: ASSLGRGRGQPQH
V gene: TRBV30; J gene: TRBJ2-7; CDR3 protein: AWSKGREYEQY